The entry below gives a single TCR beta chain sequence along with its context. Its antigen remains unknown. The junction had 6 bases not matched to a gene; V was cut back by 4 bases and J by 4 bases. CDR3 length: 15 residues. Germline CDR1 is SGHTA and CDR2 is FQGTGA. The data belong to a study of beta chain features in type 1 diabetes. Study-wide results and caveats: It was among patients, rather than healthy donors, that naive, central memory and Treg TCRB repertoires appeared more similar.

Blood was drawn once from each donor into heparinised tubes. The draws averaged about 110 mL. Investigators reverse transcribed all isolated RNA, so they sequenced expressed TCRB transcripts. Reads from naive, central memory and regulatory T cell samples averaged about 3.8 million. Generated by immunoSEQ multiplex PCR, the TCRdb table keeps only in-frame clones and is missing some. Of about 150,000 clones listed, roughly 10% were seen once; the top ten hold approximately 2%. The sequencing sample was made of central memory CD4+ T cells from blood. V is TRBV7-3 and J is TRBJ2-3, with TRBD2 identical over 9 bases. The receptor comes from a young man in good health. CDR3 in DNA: TGTGCCAGCAGCTCGGGACTAGCTGGGCCAGATACGCAGTATTTT. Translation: CASSSGLAGPDTQYF.